Below, one TCR beta chain is given with its context. Its antigen is as yet unknown. The entry originates in a study of T cell responses to AZD1222 COVID-19 vaccine. Data came from immunoSEQ multiplex PCR; TCRdb stores just in-frame clones and leaves some out. The sample records about 120,000 clones, 90% being singletons. Study conclusions and caveats: Every sample of the repertoires postdated the peak T cell response.

The V gene lost 5 bases and the J gene lost 7 bases, with 17 bases spanning the gap. Germline loops: CDR1 MNHEY, CDR2 SVGAGI. The CDR3 extends over 14 amino acids. Specimen: peripheral blood, collected on day 0 of MenACWY control vaccination. The chain joins TRBV6-5 to TRBJ1-2; maybe TRBD1 (6 bases). The receptor's source is an adult in good health. The CDR3 protein is CASSPQGRTGGYTF. CDR3 DNA sequence: TGTGCCAGCAGTCCACAGGGTAGGACGGGTGGCTACACCTTC.